This T cell receptor beta chain appears in the sequencing data of a study of PD-1 blockade in classical Hodgkin lymphoma. Overall study findings and caveats: Exclusion covered patients beginning nivolumab under 1 year post-ASCT. While CD8+ TCR diversity did not rise significantly by C4D1, CD4+ TCR diversity did. Diversity similar to that of newly diagnosed patients was seen at baseline in complete responders.

Notes on this clone: The antigen remains undetermined.

This CDR3 contains 16 residues. The V end was cut by 5 bases, the J end by 2 bases, with 16 bases between. From germline, CDR1 is SGHAT and CDR2 FQNNGV. The protocol was immunoSEQ multiplex PCR, while the TCRdb copy is restricted to in-frame clones and leaves out a portion. The data show about 20,000 clones, about four fifths seen once. Time point here: cycle 4 day 1 (C4D1), after five to seven weeks of nivolumab. After autologous stem cell transplantation all patients relapsed, and prior brentuximab vedotin exposure differed between cohorts. The investigators isolated CD8+ T cells from thawed PBMCs using magnetic negative selection. Best responses were complete response, partial response or progressive disease.

The clonotype originates from a human donor with classical Hodgkin lymphoma. The V call is TRBV11-2, the J call TRBJ2-4; possible D gene TRBD1, 6 bases. Sequenced material: CD8+ T cells from blood, taken before the fourth cycle of nivolumab. Written as DNA, the CDR3 is TGTGCCAGCAGCGTATATTCAACAGGGACCAAAAACATTCAGTACTTC. Translated: CASSVYSTGTKNIQYF. Full variable domain (remainder filled in from reference TRBV11-2 and TRBJ2-4): EAGVAQSPRYKIIEKRQSVAFWCNPISGHATLYWYQQILGQGPKLLIQFQNNGVVDDSQLPKDRFSAERLKGVDSTLKIQPAKLEDSAVYLCASSVYSTGTKNIQYFGAGTRLSVL.